One sample yielded the 24 T cell receptor beta chains listed below, sequenced in a study of T cell responses to AZD1222 COVID-19 vaccine. Libraries were prepared by immunoSEQ multiplex PCR; TCRdb keeps only in-frame clonotypes and omits some of them. The repertoire consists of around 120,000 clones, with roughly nine tenths occurring once and the leading ten covering under 3%. Source: peripheral blood, taken 28 days after the second AZD1222 dose. These receptor sequences come from an adult who received the AZD1222 COVID-19 vaccine.

V gene TRBV5-6 combines with J gene TRBJ2-2; TRBD2 is a possible D gene (6 bases). The CDR3 extends over 17 amino acids. Germline-derived CDR1 and CDR2 are SGHDT and YYEEEE. V was cut by 3 bases and J by 4 bases, with 19 bases left in between. DNA of the CDR3: TGTGCCAGCAGCTACGTCCTCGGGGGACGGTCCACCGGGGAGCTGTTTTTT. Its translation: CASSYVLGGRSTGELFF.

The chain combines TRBV30 with TRBJ1-6; D is undetermined. Germline V CDR1 and CDR2: GTSNPN, SVGIG (reference sequence). This CDR3 has 14 amino acids. V lost 2 bases to trimming and J lost 7 bases, with 12 bases between them. The CDR3 loop reads CAWSPEPRNSPLHF. In DNA, the CDR3 is TGTGCCTGGAGTCCTGAACCTAGGAATTCACCCCTCCACTTT.

This sequence joins TRBV6-5 and TRBJ1-6, with a tentative D call TRBD1 (5 bases). This CDR3 contains 16 residues. From germline, CDR1 is MNHEY and CDR2 SVGAGI. Trimming took 2 bases from V and 5 from J, leaving 13 bases between them. The CDR3 coding sequence is TGTGCCAGCAGTTACCGGGGGAGACAGCATAATTCACCCCTCCACTTT. It is translated as CASSYRGRQHNSPLHF.

This rearrangement joins TRBV7-9 to TRBJ2-5, with D maybe TRBD2 (5 bases). CDR1 and CDR2 (germline): SEHNR, FQNEAQ (reference sequence). Trimming cost V 4 bases and J 2 bases, with 17 bases left between them. The CDR3 is made up of 16 amino acids. The CDR3 region has the DNA TGTGCCAGCAGCTCAGGTTTGAGGGCTTTTCAAGAGACCCAGTACTTC. This gives the protein CASSSGLRAFQETQYF.

The chain has TRBV7-2 and TRBJ2-3; D remains ambiguous. The V and J ends lost 1 base and 0 bases respectively, with 8 bases between them. The germline CDR1 and CDR2 sequences are SGHTA and FQGNSA. This CDR3 has 15 amino acids. CDR3: CASSLVASSTDTQYF. Written as DNA, the CDR3 is TGTGCCAGCAGCTTAGTCGCTAGTAGCACAGATACGCAGTATTTT. Looking up the rest from reference TRBV7-2 and TRBJ2-3 gives the full variable domain: GAGVSQSPSNKVTEKGKDVELRCDPISGHTALYWYRQSLGQGLEFLIYFQGNSAPDKSGLPSDRFSAERTGGSVSTLTIQRTQQEDSAVYLCASSLVASSTDTQYFGPGTRLTVL.

This clone came up a few times. The chain recombines TRBV7-6 with TRBJ2-7, with TRBD1 matching over 8 bases. Trimming at V came to 5 bases and at J to 1 base, leaving 13 bases not matched to a gene. This CDR3 has 17 amino acids. The germline CDR1 and CDR2 sequences are SGHVS and FNYEAQ. The CDR3 is CASSLGGTGMGSYEQYF. The CDR3 DNA is TGTGCCAGCAGCCTAGGGGGGACAGGTATGGGATCCTACGAGCAGTACTTC.

V and J are TRBV19 and TRBJ1-5; D is unclear. CDR3 length equals 15 residues. Looked up from germline, CDR1 is LNHDA and CDR2 is SQIVND (reference sequence). The V gene lost 4 bases and the J gene lost 0 bases, with 10 bases spanning the gap. The CDR3 reads CASSRAVTSNQPQHF. As DNA, the CDR3 is TGTGCCAGTAGTAGGGCGGTGACTAGCAATCAGCCCCAGCATTTT.

This clone was seen only once. This sequence joins TRBV4-2 and TRBJ1-2, with 12 nucleotides matching TRBD1. The trim removed 3 bases at V and 4 bases at J, leaving 6 bases unmatched. This CDR3 region has 16 residues. Germline V gives CDR1 LGHNA, CDR2 YNFKEQ. CDR3 region: CASSHPGQGAGYGYTF. In DNA form, the CDR3 reads TGTGCCAGCAGCCACCCGGGACAGGGGGCAGGCTATGGCTACACCTTC.

This sequence joins TRBV30 and TRBJ1-6; 9 nucleotides match TRBD1. This CDR3 has 14 residues. The V gene end was trimmed by 8 bases and the J gene end by 6 bases; junction bases not matched to a gene: 8. The germline V gene has CDR1 GTSNPN and CDR2 SVGIG (reference sequence). The CDR3 reads CAGQGTGLNSPLHF. CDR3 nucleotide sequence: TGTGCCGGGCAAGGGACAGGGCTTAATTCACCCCTCCACTTT.

The chain uses TRBV11-2 and TRBJ1-2, with D tentatively TRBD1 (6 bases). Germline CDR1 reads SGHAT; CDR2 reads FQNNGV. This CDR3 is built from 14 residues. V lost 1 base to trimming and J lost 4 bases, with 10 bases between them. The CDR3, as DNA: TGTGCCAGCAGCTTAGGGGGGCGCCTCTATGGCTACACCTTC. The encoded protein is CASSLGGRLYGYTF.

The rearrangement uses TRBV6-5 and TRBJ2-7; 9 positions match TRBD1. The J segment lost 6 bases and the V segment lost 3 bases, leaving 12 bases of the junction unmatched. CDR1 is MNHEY and CDR2 is SVGAGI in the germline V gene. CDR3 size: 16 residues. CDR3 amino acids: CASSYGRGQGRREQYF. In nucleotides, the CDR3 is TGTGCCAGCAGTTATGGTAGGGGACAGGGTCGTCGCGAGCAGTACTTC.

The CDR3 spells CASRRTGGLTNTEAFF. The DNA for the CDR3 is TGCGCCAGCAGGCGTACAGGGGGCCTAACGAACACTGAAGCTTTCTTT. The chain recombines TRBV4-1 with TRBJ1-1, with 9 bases identical to TRBD1. The length of the CDR3 is 16 residues. V shed 6 bases, J shed 1 base, and the junction held 9 bases outside the gene matches. Per the germline V gene, CDR1 is MGHRA and CDR2 is YSYEKL.

This chain connects TRBV6-4 to TRBJ1-2, with 11 bases identical to TRBD1. V lost 4 bases, J lost 4 bases, and 2 bases stayed unmatched. Germline V gene lookup returns CDR1 MRHNA and CDR2 SNTAGT. The CDR3 is 14 residues long. The CDR3, as DNA: TGTGCCAGCAGTGCCGGGACAGGGGGCTATGGCTACACCTTC. This sequence encodes CASSAGTGGYGYTF.

The chain couples TRBV19 to TRBJ1-5; D is unresolved. Trimming pared 3 bases from V and 7 bases from J, leaving 25 bases between. The length of the CDR3 is 18 residues. CDR1 is LNHDA and CDR2 is SQIVND in the germline V gene (reference sequence). This CDR3 is CASSMDARQVVRTQPQHF. Here the CDR3 DNA reads TGTGCCAGTAGTATGGATGCTCGGCAGGTTGTACGAACACAGCCCCAGCATTTT.

This chain uses TRBV5-8 with TRBJ1-4, with 7 bases lining up with TRBD1. V trimming: 4 bases; J trimming: 3 bases; junction bases outside the gene matches: 9. The germline V gene has CDR1 SGHTS and CDR2 YDEGEE. This CDR3 comprises 16 residues. The CDR3 sequence is CASSPGGQPANEKLFF. The CDR3, as DNA: TGTGCCAGCAGCCCTGGGGGACAGCCAGCTAATGAAAAACTGTTTTTT.

J is TRBJ2-5 and V is TRBV3-1 (or the pseudogene TRBV3-2); D is uncertain. The CDR3 contains 15 residues. Germline lookup yields CDR1 LGHDT and CDR2 YNNKEL (reference sequence). V was trimmed by 1 base and J by 2 bases, leaving 11 bases between them. CDR3 region: CASSQADQPQETQYF. The CDR3 DNA sequence: TGTGCCAGCAGCCAAGCAGATCAGCCTCAAGAGACCCAGTACTTC.

The chain carries TRBV7-2 and TRBJ2-1; D call uncertain. The germline V gene has CDR1 SGHTA and CDR2 FQGNSA. Trimming took 1 base from V and 8 from J, leaving 9 bases between them. This CDR3 is built from 13 residues. CDR3 DNA sequence: TGTGCCAGCAGCTTAGTTTCCGGAGATGAGCAGTTCTTC. It specifies CASSLVSGDEQFF. Using reference TRBV7-2 and TRBJ2-1 for the parts outside the CDR3, the full variable domain is GAGVSQSPSNKVTEKGKDVELRCDPISGHTALYWYRQSLGQGLEFLIYFQGNSAPDKSGLPSDRFSAERTGGSVSTLTIQRTQQEDSAVYLCASSLVSGDEQFFGPGTRLTVL.

This clone was counted once. This chain links TRBV27 with TRBJ1-2, with D perhaps TRBD1 (5 bases). This CDR3 spans 12 amino acids. V dropped 6 bases and J dropped 5 bases, with 10 bases sitting between them. Germline lookup yields CDR1 MNHEY and CDR2 SMNVEV (reference sequence). In nucleotides, the CDR3 is TGTGCCAGCAGCGGCGAGGGGTATGGCTACACCTTC. The encoded protein is CASSGEGYGYTF.

V and J are TRBV5-4 and TRBJ1-2; a weak D match, TRBD1 (6 bases). Trimming stripped 4 bases from V and 7 bases from J, with 20 bases between. The germline gives CDR1 SGHNT, CDR2 YYREEE (reference sequence). The CDR3 is 15 residues long. CDR3 region: CASSPGTQGSRGYTF. CDR3 nucleotides: TGTGCCAGCAGCCCCGGAACCCAGGGGAGTCGTGGCTACACCTTC. Together with reference TRBV5-4 and TRBJ1-2, the CDR3 gives the full variable domain: ETGVTQSPTHLIKTRGQQVTLRCSSQSGHNTVSWYQQALGQGPQFIFQYYREEENGRGNFPPRFSGLQFPNYSSELNVNALELDDSALYLCASSPGTQGSRGYTFGSGTRLTVV.

The V gene is TRBV4-3, the J gene TRBJ1-6; D not certain. V dropped 1 base and J dropped 9 bases, with 10 bases sitting between them. The CDR3 consists of 14 residues. Germline V CDR1 and CDR2: LGHNA, YSLEER. The chain's CDR3 is CASSQGHASSPLHF. CDR3 nucleotides: TGCGCCAGCAGCCAAGGCCATGCCTCTTCACCCCTCCACTTT.

The V gene is TRBV4-3, the J gene TRBJ1-5, with D unclear. V dropped 0 bases and J dropped 4 bases, with 10 bases sitting between them. Germline CDR1 LGHNA, CDR2 YSLEER. The CDR3 spans 15 residues. The CDR3 coding sequence is TGCGCCAGCAGCCAAGAGATGCTCCCAAATCAGCCCCAGCATTTT. This translates into CASSQEMLPNQPQHF.

For the CDR3, the DNA is TGTGCCATCAGTGGTCGCAGGGGTGATTCACCCCTCCACTTT. Protein: CAISGRRGDSPLHF. The J gene is TRBJ1-6, the V gene TRBV10-3; D perhaps matches TRBD1 (6 bases). Germline CDR1 is ENHRY and CDR2 is SYGVKD. This CDR3 is 14 amino acids long. V was clipped by 4 bases and J by 8 bases, with 12 bases between them.

V gene TRBV3-1 (or the pseudogene TRBV3-2) combines with J gene TRBJ2-7; D call uncertain. Germline CDR1 LGHDT, CDR2 YNNKEL (reference sequence). CDR3 length equals 15 residues. With 3 bases removed from V and 2 bases from J, the gap between germline ends came to 14 bases. This CDR3 is CASSHVGFGPYEQYF. The CDR3 bases are TGTGCCAGCAGCCATGTCGGTTTTGGGCCCTACGAGCAGTACTTC.

The V call is TRBV19, the J call TRBJ1-1; D is ambiguous. The CDR3 extends over 14 amino acids. V was shortened by 5 bases and J by 0 bases, with 10 bases between the two germline ends. Germline assignment: CDR1 LNHDA and CDR2 SQIVND (reference sequence). CDR3 sequence (DNA): TGTGCCAGTAGTCAAGGCAGCATGAACACTGAAGCTTTCTTT. As protein: CASSQGSMNTEAFF.